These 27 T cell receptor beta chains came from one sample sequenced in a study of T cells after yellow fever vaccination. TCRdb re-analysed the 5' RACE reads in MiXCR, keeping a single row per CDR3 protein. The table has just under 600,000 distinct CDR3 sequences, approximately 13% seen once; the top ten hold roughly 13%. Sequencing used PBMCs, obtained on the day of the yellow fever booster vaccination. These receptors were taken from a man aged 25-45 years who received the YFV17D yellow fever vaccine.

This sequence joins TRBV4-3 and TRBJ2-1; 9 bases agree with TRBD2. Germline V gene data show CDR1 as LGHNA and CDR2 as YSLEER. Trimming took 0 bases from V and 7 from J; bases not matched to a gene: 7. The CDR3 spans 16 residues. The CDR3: CASSQEGGRAANEQFF. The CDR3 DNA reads TGCGCCAGCAGCCAAGAAGGCGGGAGGGCGGCAAATGAGCAGTTCTTC.

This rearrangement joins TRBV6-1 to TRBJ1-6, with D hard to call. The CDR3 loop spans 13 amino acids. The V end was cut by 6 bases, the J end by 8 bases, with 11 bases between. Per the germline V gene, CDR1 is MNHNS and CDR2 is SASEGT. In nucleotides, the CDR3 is TGTGCCAGCAGAGCTACAACCGATTCACCCCTCCACTTT. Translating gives CASRATTDSPLHF.

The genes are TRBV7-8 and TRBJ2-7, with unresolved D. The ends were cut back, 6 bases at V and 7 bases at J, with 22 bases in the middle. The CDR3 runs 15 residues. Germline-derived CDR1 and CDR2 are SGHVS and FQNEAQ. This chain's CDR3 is CASSPERVPSGEQYF. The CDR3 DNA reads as TGTGCCAGCAGTCCCGAGCGTGTACCTTCAGGAGAGCAGTACTTC.

The CDR3 protein is CASVSTATEGNTIYF. In DNA, the CDR3 is TGTGCCAGCGTATCGACAGCGACCGAGGGAAACACCATATATTTT. The genes are TRBV28 and TRBJ1-3, with a tentative D call TRBD1 (5 bases). V lost 8 bases, J lost 4 bases, and 18 bases lay in between. The CDR3 sequence is 15 residues long. Per germline, CDR1 MDHEN and CDR2 SYDVKM.

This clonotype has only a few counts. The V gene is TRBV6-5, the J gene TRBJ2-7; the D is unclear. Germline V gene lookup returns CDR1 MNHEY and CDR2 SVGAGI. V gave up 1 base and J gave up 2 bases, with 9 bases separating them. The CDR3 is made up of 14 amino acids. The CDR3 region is CASSYLDGTYEQYF. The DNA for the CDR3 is TGTGCCAGCAGTTACTTGGACGGCACCTACGAGCAGTACTTC.

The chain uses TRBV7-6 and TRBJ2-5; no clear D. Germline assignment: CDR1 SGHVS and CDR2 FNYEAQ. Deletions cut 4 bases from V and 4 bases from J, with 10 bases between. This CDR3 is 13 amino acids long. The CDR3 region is CASSSRLRETQYF. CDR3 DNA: TGTGCCAGCAGCTCTCGACTGCGAGAGACCCAGTACTTC.

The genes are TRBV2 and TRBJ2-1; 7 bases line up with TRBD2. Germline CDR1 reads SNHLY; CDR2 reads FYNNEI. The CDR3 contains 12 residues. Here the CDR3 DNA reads TGTACCTTCAGTCGACTAGCCCTACGTCAGTTCTTC. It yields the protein CTFSRLALRQFF.

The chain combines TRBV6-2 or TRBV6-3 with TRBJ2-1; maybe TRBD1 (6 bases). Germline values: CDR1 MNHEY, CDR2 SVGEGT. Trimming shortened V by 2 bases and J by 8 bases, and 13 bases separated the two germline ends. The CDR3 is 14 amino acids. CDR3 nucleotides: TGTGCCAGCAGTTACGACAGGCCGGGCGATGAGCAGTTCTTC. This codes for CASSYDRPGDEQFF.

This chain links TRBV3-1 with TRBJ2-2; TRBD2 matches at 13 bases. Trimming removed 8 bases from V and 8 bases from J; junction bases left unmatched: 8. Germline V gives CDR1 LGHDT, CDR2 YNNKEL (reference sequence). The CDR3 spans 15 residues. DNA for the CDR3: TGTGCCAGCTCCGGACTAGCGGGAGCGAAAGGGGAGCTGTTTTTT. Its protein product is CASSGLAGAKGELFF. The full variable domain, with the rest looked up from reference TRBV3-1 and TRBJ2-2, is DTAVSQTPKYLVTQMGNDKSIKCEQNLGHDTMYWYKQDSKKFLKIMFSYNNKELIINETVPNRFSPKSPDKAHLNLHINSLELGDSAVYFCASSGLAGAKGELFFGEGSRLTVL.

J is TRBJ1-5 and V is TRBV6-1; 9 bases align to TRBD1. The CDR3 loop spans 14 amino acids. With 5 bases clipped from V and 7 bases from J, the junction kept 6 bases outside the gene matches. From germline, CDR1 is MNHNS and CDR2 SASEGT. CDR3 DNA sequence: TGTGCCAGCAGTCCGGGACAGGGAATCCAGCCCCAGCATTTT. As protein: CASSPGQGIQPQHF.

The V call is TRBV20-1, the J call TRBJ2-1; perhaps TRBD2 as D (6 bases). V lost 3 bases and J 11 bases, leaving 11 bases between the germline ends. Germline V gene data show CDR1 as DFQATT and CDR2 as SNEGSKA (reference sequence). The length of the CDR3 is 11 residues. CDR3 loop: CSARVGGQQFF. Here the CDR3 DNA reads TGCAGTGCTAGGGTCGGGGGTCAGCAGTTCTTC.

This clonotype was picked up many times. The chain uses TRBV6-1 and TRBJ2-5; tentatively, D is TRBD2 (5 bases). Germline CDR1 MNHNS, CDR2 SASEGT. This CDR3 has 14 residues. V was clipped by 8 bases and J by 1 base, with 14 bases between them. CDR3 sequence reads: CASGKRETQETQYF. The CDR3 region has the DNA TGTGCCAGCGGGAAGAGGGAAACCCAAGAGACCCAGTACTTC.

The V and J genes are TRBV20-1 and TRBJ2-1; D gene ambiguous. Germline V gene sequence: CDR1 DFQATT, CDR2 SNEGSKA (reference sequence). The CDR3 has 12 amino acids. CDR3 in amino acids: CRPQSGDNEQFF. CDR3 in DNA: TGCAGACCACAATCAGGAGACAATGAGCAGTTCTTC.

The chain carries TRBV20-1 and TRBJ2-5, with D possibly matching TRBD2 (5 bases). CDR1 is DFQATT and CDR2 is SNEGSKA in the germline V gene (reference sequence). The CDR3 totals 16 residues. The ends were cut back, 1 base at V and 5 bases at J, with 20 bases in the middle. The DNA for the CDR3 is TGCAGTGCTAGAGCACTGAGGGATCCCTTAGGGGAGACCCAGTACTTC. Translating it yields CSARALRDPLGETQYF.

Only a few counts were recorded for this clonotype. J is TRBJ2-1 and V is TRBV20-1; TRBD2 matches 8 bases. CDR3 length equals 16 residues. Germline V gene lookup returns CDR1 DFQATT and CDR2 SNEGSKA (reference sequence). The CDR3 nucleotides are TGCTGCGCTAGAGACCCAAGCGGGAGTGCCCACAATGAGCAGTTCTTC. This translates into CCARDPSGSAHNEQFF.

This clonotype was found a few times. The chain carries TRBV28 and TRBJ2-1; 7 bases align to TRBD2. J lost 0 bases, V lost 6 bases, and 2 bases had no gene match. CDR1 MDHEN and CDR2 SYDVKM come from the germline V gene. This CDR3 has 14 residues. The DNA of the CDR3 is TGTGCCAGCAGAGGGACTAACTCCTACAATGAGCAGTTCTTC. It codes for CASRGTNSYNEQFF.

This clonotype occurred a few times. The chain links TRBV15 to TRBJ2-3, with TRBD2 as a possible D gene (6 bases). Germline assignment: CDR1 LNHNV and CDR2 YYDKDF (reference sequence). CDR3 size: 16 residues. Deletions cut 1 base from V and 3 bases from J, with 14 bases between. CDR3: CATSRVGGMGTDTQYF. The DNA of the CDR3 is TGTGCCACCAGCAGAGTGGGCGGGATGGGAACAGATACGCAGTATTTT. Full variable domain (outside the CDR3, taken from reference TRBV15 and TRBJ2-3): DAMVIQNPRYQVTQFGKPVTLSCSQTLNHNVMYWYQQKSSQAPKLLFHYYDKDFNNEADTPDNFQSRRPNTSFCFLDIRSPGLGDTAMYLCATSRVGGMGTDTQYFGPGTRLTVL.

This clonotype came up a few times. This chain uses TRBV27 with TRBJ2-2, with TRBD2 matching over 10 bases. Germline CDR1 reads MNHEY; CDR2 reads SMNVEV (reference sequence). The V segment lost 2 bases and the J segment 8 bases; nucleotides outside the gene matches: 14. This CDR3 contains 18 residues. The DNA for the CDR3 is TGTGCCAGCAGTTTACCCAGCGGCGGAGCGGGAGGGAGAGGGGAGCTGTTTTTT. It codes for CASSLPSGGAGGRGELFF.

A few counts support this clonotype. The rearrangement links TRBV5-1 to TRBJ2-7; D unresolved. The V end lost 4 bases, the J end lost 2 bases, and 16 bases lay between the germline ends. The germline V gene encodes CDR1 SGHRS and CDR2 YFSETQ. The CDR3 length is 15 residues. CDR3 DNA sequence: TGCGCCAGCAGCCCCCGCCCAGGTGGTCCCTACGAGCAGTACTTC. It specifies CASSPRPGGPYEQYF.

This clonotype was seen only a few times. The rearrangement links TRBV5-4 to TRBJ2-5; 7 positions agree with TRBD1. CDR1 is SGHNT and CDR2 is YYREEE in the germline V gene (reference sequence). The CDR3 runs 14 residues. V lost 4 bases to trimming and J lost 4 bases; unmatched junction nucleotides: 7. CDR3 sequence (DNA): TGTGCCAGCAGCCCACGCCGGGACAGAGAGACCCAGTACTTC. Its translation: CASSPRRDRETQYF.

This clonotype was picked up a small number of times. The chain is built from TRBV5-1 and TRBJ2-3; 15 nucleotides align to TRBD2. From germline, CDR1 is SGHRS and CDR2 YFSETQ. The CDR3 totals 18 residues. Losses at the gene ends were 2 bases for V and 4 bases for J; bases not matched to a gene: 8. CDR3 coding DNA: TGCGCCAGCAGCTTACGGACTAGCGGGAGGGCCTTGGCAGATACGCAGTATTTT. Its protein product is CASSLRTSGRALADTQYF.

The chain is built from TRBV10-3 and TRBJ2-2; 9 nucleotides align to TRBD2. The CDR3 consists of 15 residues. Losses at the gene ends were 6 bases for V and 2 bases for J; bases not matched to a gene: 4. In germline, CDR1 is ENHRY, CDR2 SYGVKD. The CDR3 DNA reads TGTGCCATCAGAATAGCGGGAGCCAACACCGGGGAGCTGTTTTTT. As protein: CAIRIAGANTGELFF.

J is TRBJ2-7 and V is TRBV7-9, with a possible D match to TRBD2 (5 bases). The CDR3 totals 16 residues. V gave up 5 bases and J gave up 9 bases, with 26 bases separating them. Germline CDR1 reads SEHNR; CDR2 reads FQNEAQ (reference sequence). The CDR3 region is CASSPWEAVESTRQYF. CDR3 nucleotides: TGTGCCAGCAGCCCTTGGGAAGCGGTGGAATCTACGAGGCAGTACTTC.

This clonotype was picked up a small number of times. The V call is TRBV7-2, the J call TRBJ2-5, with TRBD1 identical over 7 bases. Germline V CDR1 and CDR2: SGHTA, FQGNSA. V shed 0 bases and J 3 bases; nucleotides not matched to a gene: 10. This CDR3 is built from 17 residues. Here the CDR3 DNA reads TGTGCCAGCAGCTTAGCGCCGAAGGGGGCGCAAAAAGAGACCCAGTACTTC. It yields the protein CASSLAPKGAQKETQYF.

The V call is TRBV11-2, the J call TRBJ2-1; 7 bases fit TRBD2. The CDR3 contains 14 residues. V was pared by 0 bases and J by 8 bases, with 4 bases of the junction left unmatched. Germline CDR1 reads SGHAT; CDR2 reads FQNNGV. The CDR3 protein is CASSLEGGLYEQFF. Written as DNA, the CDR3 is TGTGCCAGCAGCTTAGAGGGAGGGCTGTATGAGCAGTTCTTC. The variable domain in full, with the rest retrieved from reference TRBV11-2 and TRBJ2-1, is EAGVAQSPRYKIIEKRQSVAFWCNPISGHATLYWYQQILGQGPKLLIQFQNNGVVDDSQLPKDRFSAERLKGVDSTLKIQPAKLEDSAVYLCASSLEGGLYEQFFGPGTRLTVL.

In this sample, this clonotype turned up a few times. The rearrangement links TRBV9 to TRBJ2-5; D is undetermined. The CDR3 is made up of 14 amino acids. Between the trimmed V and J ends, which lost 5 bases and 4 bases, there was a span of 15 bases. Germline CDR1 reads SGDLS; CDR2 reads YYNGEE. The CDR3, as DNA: TGTGCCAGCAGTGACGGCCCTTTGGGAGAGACCCAGTACTTC. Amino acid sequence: CASSDGPLGETQYF.

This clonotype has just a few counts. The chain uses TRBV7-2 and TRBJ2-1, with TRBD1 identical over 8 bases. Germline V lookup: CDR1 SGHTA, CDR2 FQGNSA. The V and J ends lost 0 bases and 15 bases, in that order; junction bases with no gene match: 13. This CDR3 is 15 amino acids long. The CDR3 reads CASSLAATGVPSWFF. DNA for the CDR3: TGTGCCAGCAGCTTAGCCGCGACAGGGGTACCAAGCTGGTTCTTC.